This TCR beta chain is from a study of immune cell composition in non-small cell lung cancer. The wider study: Tumours were mainly lung adenocarcinoma or squamous cell carcinoma.

TCRdb keeps only in-frame clones here, not all; method: immunoSEQ multiplex PCR. The profile shows some 2,600 clones, around 79% of them singletons. This CDR3 contains 15 residues. The junction had 3 bases not matched to a gene; V was cut back by 6 bases and J by 4 bases. Germline values: CDR1 SGHAT, CDR2 FQNNGV. Study-wide findings and caveats: Adenocarcinomas with higher top tumour-associated clone frequency had more reactive TILs. Tumour-associated clones >0.5% occurred in roughly 30% of adenocarcinomas, approximately 79% of squamous.

With respect to this clone: What it binds is not known.

The sample taken for sequencing was lung tumor tissue. The chain carries TRBV11-2 and TRBJ2-2, with 12 bases matching TRBD2. This clonotype was obtained from a human donor with non-small cell lung cancer. The CDR3 protein is CASSLLAGGTGELFF. The DNA of the CDR3 is TGTGCCAGCAGTCTACTAGCGGGAGGCACCGGGGAGCTGTTTTTT.